One and the same sample provided the 8 T cell receptor beta chains below, sequenced in a study of blood T cells in healthy people across ages. Primers used in a second PCR of about 6 to 11 cycles were a sample-barcoded 5' primer and a J-beta primer mix. One entry per CDR3 protein, called by TCRdb with MiXCR from the 5' RACE reads. The table has about 1.8 million distinct CDR3 sequences, roughly 52% seen once. Sequenced sample: blood. The origin of the receptors is a woman aged 40 to 55 in good health.

This clonotype was seen only a few times. The chain has TRBV27 and TRBJ1-2; D may be TRBD1 (5 bases). V was shortened by 8 bases and J by 4 bases, with 20 bases between the two germline ends. The CDR3 length is 15 residues. Germline CDR1 MNHEY, CDR2 SMNVEV (reference sequence). In nucleotides, the CDR3 is TGTGCCAGCCGATCCGGGGGAGTTTTCTCCTATGGCTACACCTTC. It is translated as CASRSGGVFSYGYTF.

The chain recombines TRBV4-3 with TRBJ2-7; either TRBD1 or TRBD2 may fit D (6 bases each). Germline CDR1 LGHNA, CDR2 YSLEER. The CDR3 covers 16 residues. Trimming removed 0 bases from V and 3 bases from J, with 15 bases in between. In nucleotides, the CDR3 is TGCGCCAGCAGCCAAGATTACGGGGGCGCGAACTACGAGCAGTACTTC. It encodes CASSQDYGGANYEQYF.

This clonotype showed up just a few times. The CDR3 is CSVLAGGRLDTQYF. CDR3 sequence (DNA): TGCAGCGTTTTAGCGGGGGGACGGCTAGATACGCAGTATTTT. The rearrangement joins TRBV29-1 to TRBJ2-3; 10 positions agree with TRBD2. Germline CDR1 and CDR2: SQVTM and ANQGSEA. This CDR3 contains 14 residues. V shed 5 bases and J 5 bases; nucleotides not matched to a gene: 7.

This clonotype was seen more than once but under ten times. The V call is TRBV6-6, the J call TRBJ2-1, with no clear D. The CDR3 consists of 12 residues. Trimming stripped 7 bases from V and 5 bases from J, with 9 bases between. Per germline, CDR1 MNHNY and CDR2 SVGAGI (reference sequence). The chain's CDR3 is CASTRADNEQFF. CDR3 sequence (DNA): TGTGCCAGCACACGGGCAGACAATGAGCAGTTCTTC.

The rearrangement links TRBV29-1 to TRBJ1-5, with 10 bases that match TRBD1. Looked up from germline, CDR1 is SQVTM and CDR2 is ANQGSEA. The CDR3 covers 14 residues. The V and J ends lost 4 bases and 1 base, in that order; junction bases with no gene match: 1. The CDR3 is CSVGDRGSNQPQHF. The CDR3 nucleotides read TGCAGCGTTGGGGACAGGGGAAGCAATCAGCCCCAGCATTTT.

V gene TRBV11-2 combines with J gene TRBJ2-7; TRBD1 matches 7 bases. Germline V gene lookup returns CDR1 SGHAT and CDR2 FQNNGV. This CDR3 contains 16 residues. The V and J ends lost 5 bases and 2 bases, in that order; junction bases with no gene match: 12. CDR3 sequence: CASSPPERGPPYEQYF. The CDR3 coding sequence is TGTGCCAGCAGCCCTCCTGAGAGGGGGCCCCCCTACGAGCAGTACTTC.

The V gene is TRBV24-1, the J gene TRBJ1-2, with no clear D. CDR1 is KGHDR, CDR2 SFDVKD, per germline. This CDR3 is built from 11 residues. V shed 2 bases and J shed 5 bases, with 2 bases lying between them. The CDR3 spells CATSDWYGYTF. Written as DNA, the CDR3 is TGTGCCACCAGTGATTGGTATGGCTACACCTTC.

This clonotype was seen repeatedly, ten times or more. The gene calls are TRBV7-2 and TRBJ2-7; 7 nucleotides agree with TRBD1. The J segment lost 1 base and the V segment lost 4 bases, leaving 4 bases of the junction unmatched. The CDR3 consists of 14 residues. The germline V gene encodes CDR1 SGHTA and CDR2 FQGNSA. The CDR3 DNA reads TGTGCCAGCAGCTCTCGGACAGGATCCTACGAGCAGTACTTC. Translation: CASSSRTGSYEQYF. The whole variable domain, remainder taken from reference TRBV7-2 and TRBJ2-7, is GAGVSQSPSNKVTEKGKDVELRCDPISGHTALYWYRQSLGQGLEFLIYFQGNSAPDKSGLPSDRFSAERTGGSVSTLTIQRTQQEDSAVYLCASSSRTGSYEQYFGPGTRLTVT.